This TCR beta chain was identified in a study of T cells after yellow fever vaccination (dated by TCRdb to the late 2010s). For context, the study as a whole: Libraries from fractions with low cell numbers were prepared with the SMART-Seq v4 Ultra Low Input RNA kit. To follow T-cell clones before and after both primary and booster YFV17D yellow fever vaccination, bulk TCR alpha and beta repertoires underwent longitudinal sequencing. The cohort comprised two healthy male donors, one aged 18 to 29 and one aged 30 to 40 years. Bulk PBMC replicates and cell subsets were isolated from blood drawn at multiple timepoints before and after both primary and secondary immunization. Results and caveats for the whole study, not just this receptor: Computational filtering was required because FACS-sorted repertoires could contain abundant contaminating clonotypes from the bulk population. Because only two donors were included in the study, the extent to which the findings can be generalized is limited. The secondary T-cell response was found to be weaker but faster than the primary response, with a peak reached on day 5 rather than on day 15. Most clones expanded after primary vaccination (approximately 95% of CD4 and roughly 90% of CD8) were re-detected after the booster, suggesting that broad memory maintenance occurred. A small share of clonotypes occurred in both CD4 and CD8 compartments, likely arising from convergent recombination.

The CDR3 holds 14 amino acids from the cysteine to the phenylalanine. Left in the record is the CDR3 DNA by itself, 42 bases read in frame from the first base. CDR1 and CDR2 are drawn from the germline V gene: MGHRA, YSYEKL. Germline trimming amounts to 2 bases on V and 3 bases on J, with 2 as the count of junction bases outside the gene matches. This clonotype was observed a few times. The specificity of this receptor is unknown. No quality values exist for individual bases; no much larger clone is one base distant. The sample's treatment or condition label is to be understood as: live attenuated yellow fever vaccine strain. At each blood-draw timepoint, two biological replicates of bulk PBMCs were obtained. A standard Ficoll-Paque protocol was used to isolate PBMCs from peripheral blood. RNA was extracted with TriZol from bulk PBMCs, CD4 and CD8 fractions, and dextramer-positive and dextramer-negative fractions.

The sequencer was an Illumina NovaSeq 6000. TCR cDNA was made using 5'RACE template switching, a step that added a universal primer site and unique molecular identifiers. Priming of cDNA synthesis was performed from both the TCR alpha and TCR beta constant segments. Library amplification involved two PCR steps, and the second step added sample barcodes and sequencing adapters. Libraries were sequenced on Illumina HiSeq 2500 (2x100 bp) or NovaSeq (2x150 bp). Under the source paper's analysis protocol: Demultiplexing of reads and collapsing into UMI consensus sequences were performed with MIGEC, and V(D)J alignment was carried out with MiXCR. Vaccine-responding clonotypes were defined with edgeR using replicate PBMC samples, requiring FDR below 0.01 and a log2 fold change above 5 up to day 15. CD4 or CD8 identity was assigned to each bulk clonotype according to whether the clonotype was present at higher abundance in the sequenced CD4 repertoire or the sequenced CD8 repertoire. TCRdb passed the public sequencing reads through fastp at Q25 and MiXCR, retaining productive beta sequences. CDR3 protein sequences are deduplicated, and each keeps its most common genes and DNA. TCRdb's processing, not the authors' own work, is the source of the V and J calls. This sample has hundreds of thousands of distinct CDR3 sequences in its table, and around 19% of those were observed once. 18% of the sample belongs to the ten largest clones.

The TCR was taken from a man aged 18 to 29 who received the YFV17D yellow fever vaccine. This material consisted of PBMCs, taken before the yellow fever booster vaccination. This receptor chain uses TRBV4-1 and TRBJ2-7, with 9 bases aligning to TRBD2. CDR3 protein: CASSQIAGDYEQYF. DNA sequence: TGCGCCAGCAGCCAAATAGCGGGAGACTACGAGCAGTACTTC.